Described below is a single T cell receptor beta chain sequence and its context. The antigen it binds to is not known. Per-base qualities were not stored, and no clone one base away is much larger. Libraries came from the immunoSEQ multiplex PCR assay. Concerning the study's data processing: A clone was classified as neoantigen-specific if the clone expanded significantly in response to the relevant peptide and did not expand significantly in response to any other peptide tested. TCRdb carries this immuneACCESS record with in-frame sequences only. Its versions omit some clonotypes, under half of them owing to an unresolved V gene in the studies checked, with the rest unexplained. V and J calls and clone size are copied from that table; D and trimming were computed from the DNA. Counted in this sample were over 11,000 clones; under 90% of them appeared once. Roughly 10% of the sample is held by the ten biggest clonotypes.

This sample stems from a study of PD-1 blockade in mismatch repair-deficient tumors (dated by TCRdb to 2015 to 2018). Study-wide context: Between late 2013 and 2016, some 92 consecutive patients with around twelve mismatch repair-deficient cancer types, all previously treated and progressing, were enrolled in the trial. Tumor-associated T cell clones were tracked in the peripheral blood of patients responding to PD-1 blockade by deep sequencing of TCR CDR3 regions. Overall study results and their limits: Of roughly 7 peptides, a few triggered clonal expansion, producing 142 unique blood TCRs, of which roughly 7 were also present in tumor, and every positive peptide came from a frameshift mutation. Rapid expansion after pembrolizumab followed by contraction, generally before radiologic responses, was shown by tumor-resident clones, which were often undetectable in blood before treatment.

Sample time point, as interpreted from the label and publication: identical roughly 10-day culture without peptide (control). Mismatch repair deficiency was established in every enrolled patient by polymerase chain reaction or immunohistochemistry. TCR sequencing was performed for a few patients who responded to pembrolizumab therapy. Several ELISpot-reactive candidate neoantigen peptides were each used in a roughly 10-day in vitro stimulation before TCR sequencing. A control culture lacking peptide was run in an identical manner and was used as the baseline for calculation of clone fold changes. The phase II trial prospectively evaluated PD-1 blockade with pembrolizumab in advanced mismatch repair-deficient cancers, independent of tissue of origin. The CDR1 and CDR2 encoded by the germline V gene are MGHDK and SYGVNS. Relative to germline, V is 6 bases shorter and J is 8 bases shorter, with 16 bases between their ends. Reading from cysteine to phenylalanine, the CDR3 counts 13 amino acids. The retained sequence is limited to the CDR3, 39 bases, with the frame set at the first base.

The receptor's source is an adult with mismatch repair-deficient cancer. The sequenced sample was cells cultured in vitro, obtained from a patient treated with pembrolizumab. Rearrangement joined TRBV25-1 to TRBJ1-2, and the D gene may be TRBD1, 5 bases matching. The CDR3 reads CASSSAGAGGYTF. The DNA is TGTGCCAGCAGCTCCGCCGGGGCGGGGGGCTACACCTTC.